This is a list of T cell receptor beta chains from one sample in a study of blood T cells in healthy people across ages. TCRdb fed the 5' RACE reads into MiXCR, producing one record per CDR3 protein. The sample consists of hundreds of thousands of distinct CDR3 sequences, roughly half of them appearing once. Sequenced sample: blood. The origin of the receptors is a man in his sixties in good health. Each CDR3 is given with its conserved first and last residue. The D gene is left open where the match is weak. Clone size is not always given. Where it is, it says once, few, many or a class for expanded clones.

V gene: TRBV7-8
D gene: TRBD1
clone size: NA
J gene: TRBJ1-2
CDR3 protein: CASSKSRDRGRGYTF
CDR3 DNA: TGTGCCAGCAGCAAGAGCCGGGACAGGGGGCGAGGCTACACCTTC

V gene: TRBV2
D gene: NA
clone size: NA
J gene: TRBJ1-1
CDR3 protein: CASSWGTANTEAFF
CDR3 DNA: TGTGCCAGCAGTTGGGGGACGGCGAACACTGAAGCTTTCTTT

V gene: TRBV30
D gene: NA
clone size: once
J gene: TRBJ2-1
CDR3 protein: CAWTSVGSSYNEQFF
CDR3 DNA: TGTGCCTGGACCTCCGTCGGTAGCTCCTACAATGAGCAGTTCTTC

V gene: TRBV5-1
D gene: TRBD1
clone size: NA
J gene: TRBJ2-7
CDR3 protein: CASNPAGTAYEQYF
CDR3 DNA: TGCGCCAGCAACCCGGCCGGGACAGCCTACGAGCAGTACTTC

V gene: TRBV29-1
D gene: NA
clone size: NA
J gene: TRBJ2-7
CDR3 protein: CSVKTVLDEQYF
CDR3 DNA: TGCAGCGTGAAGACAGTTCTGGATGAGCAGTACTTC

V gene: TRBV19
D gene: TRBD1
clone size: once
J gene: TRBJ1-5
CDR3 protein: CVSTPQGRTGLNQPQHF
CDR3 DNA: TGTGTCAGTACCCCTCAGGGTAGGACAGGACTCAATCAGCCCCAGCATTTT

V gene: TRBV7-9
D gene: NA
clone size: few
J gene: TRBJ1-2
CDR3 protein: CASSLARDKYGYTF
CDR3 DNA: TGTGCCAGCAGCTTAGCTCGGGACAAATATGGCTACACCTTC

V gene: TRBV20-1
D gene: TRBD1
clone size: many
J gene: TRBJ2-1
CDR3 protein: CSAKTGGPTYNEQFF
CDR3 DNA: TGCAGTGCTAAGACAGGGGGCCCGACCTACAATGAGCAGTTCTTC

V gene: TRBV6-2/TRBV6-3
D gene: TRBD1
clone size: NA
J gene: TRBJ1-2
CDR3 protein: CASSDVGQGGGYTF
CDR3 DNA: TGTGCCAGCAGTGACGTGGGACAGGGAGGCGGCTACACCTTC

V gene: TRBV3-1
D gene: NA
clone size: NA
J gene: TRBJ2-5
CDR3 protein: CASSQGDLAGLGETQYF
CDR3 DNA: TGTGCCAGCAGCCAAGGGGACTTGGCGGGCCTGGGGGAGACCCAGTACTTC

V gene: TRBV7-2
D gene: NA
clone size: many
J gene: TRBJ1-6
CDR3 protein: CASSSNSPLHF
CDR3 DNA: TGTGCCAGCAGTAGTAATTCACCCCTCCACTTT

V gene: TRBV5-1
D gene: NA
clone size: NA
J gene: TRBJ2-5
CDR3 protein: CAGRELADEQYF
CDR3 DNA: TGCGCCGGCAGGGAGCTAGCCGATGAGCAGTACTTC

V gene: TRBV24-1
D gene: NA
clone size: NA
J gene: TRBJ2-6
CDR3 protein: CATSAGSGANVLTF
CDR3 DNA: TGTGCCACCAGTGCTGGTTCTGGGGCCAACGTCCTGACTTTC

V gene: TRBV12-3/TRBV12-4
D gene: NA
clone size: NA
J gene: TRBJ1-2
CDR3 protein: CASSYREGGYGYTF
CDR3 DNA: TGTGCCAGCAGTTACCGGGAGGGGGGGTATGGCTACACCTTC

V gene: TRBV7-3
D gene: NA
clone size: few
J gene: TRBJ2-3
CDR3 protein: CASSRDLTDTQYF
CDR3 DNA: TGTGCCAGCAGCCGCGACCTCACAGATACGCAGTATTTT

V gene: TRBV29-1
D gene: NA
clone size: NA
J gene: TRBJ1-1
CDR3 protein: CSVHRNTEAFF
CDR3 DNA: TGCAGCGTTCACAGAAACACTGAAGCTTTCTTT

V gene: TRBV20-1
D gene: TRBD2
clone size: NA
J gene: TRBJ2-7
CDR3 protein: CSASGGRVADEQYF
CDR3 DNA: TGCAGTGCCTCTGGCGGGAGGGTAGCCGACGAGCAGTACTTC

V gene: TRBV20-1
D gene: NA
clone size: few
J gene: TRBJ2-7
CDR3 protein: CSASANRQFIDEQYF
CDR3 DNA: TGCAGTGCTAGCGCGAACAGGCAGTTTATTGACGAGCAGTACTTC

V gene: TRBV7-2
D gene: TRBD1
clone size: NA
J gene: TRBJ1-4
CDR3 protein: CASSGATGTASEKLFF
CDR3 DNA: TGTGCCAGCAGCGGTGCGACCGGGACAGCATCTGAAAAACTGTTTTTT

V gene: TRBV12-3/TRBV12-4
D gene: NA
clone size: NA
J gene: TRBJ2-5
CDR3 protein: CASSLSAKETQYF
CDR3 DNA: TGTGCCAGCAGTTTATCTGCAAAAGAGACCCAGTACTTC

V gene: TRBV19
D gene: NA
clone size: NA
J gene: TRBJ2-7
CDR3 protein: CASSVRDIPNGFYEQYF
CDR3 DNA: TGTGCCAGTAGTGTCCGGGACATCCCCAACGGCTTCTACGAGCAGTACTTC

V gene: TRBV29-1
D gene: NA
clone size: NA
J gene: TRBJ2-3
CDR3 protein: CSVEVSPNTQYF
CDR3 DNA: TGCAGCGTTGAAGTGAGCCCCAATACGCAGTATTTT

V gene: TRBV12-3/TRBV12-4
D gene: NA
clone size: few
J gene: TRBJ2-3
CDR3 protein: CASSLRPAGTDTQYF
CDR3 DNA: TGTGCCAGCAGTTTAAGGCCGGCAGGCACAGATACGCAGTATTTT

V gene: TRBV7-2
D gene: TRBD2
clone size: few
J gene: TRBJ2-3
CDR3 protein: CASSLGLAGEGTQYF
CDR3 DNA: TGTGCCAGCAGCTTAGGGCTAGCGGGAGAGGGTACGCAGTATTTT

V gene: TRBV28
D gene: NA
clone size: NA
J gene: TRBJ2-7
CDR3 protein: CASRPQGGGTYEQYF
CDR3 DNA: TGTGCCAGCAGACCCCAGGGAGGTGGCACCTACGAGCAGTACTTC

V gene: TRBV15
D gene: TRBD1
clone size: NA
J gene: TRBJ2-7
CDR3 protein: CATSSRSRDRGHEQYF
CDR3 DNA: TGTGCCACCAGCAGCAGATCTAGGGACAGGGGCCACGAGCAGTACTTC

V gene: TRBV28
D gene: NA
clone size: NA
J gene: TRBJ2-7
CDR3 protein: CASSLLGGAGYEQYF
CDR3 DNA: TGTGCCAGCAGTTTATTGGGGGGGGCCGGCTACGAGCAGTACTTC

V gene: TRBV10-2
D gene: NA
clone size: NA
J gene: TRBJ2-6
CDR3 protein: CASSDSRDTSRSGANVLTF
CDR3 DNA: TGCGCCAGCAGTGACTCCCGGGACACCTCGAGGTCTGGGGCCAACGTCCTGACTTTC

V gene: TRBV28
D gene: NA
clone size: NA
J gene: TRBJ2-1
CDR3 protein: CASSLSPANYNEQFF
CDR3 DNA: TGTGCCAGCAGTTTAAGTCCGGCGAACTACAATGAGCAGTTCTTC

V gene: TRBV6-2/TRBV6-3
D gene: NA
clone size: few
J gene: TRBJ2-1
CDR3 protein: CASSSRGRGRDNEQFF
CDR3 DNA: TGTGCCAGCAGTTCCCGGGGACGGGGGCGGGACAATGAGCAGTTCTTC

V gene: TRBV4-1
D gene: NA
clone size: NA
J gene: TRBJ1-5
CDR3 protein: CASSHQQQGRGSNQPQHF
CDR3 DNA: TGCGCCAGCAGCCACCAACAACAGGGCCGGGGTAGCAATCAGCCCCAGCATTTT

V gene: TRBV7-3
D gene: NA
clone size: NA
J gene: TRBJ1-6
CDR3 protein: CASSSGRGNSPLHF
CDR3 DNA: TGTGCCAGCAGCTCCGGACGAGGGAATTCACCCCTCCACTTT

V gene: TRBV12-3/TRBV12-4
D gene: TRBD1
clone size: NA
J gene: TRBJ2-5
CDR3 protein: CASSLSRGRKEETQYF
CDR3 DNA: TGTGCCAGCAGTCTCTCCAGGGGGCGGAAGGAAGAGACCCAGTACTTC

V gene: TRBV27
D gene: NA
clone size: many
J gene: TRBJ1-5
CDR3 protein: CASSPQGLGNQPQHF
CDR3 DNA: TGTGCCAGCAGTCCTCAGGGATTGGGCAATCAGCCCCAGCATTTT

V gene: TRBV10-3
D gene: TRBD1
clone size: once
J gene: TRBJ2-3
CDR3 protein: CAISLQGAGKDTQYF
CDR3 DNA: TGTGCCATCAGCCTACAGGGGGCCGGGAAAGATACGCAGTATTTT

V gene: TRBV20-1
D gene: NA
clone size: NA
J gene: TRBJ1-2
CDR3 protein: CSAREGTSNYGYTF
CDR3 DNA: TGCAGTGCTAGGGAGGGGACGTCGAACTATGGCTACACCTTC

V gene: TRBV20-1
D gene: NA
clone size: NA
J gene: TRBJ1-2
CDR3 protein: CSARGSYNEQFFGPGTLTNYGYTF
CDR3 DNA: NA

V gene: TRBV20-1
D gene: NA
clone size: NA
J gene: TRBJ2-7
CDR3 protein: CSARATGSYEQYF
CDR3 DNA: TGCAGTGCTAGAGCGACAGGCTCTTACGAGCAGTACTTC

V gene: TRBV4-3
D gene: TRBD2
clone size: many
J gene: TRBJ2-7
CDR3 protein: CASSQGFAGGNYEQYF
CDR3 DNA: TGCGCCAGCAGCCAAGGATTCGCGGGAGGGAACTACGAGCAGTACTTC

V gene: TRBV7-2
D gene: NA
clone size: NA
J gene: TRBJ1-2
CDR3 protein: CASSLVGQVYGYTF
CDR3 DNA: TGTGCCAGCAGCTTAGTGGGACAAGTCTATGGCTACACCTTC

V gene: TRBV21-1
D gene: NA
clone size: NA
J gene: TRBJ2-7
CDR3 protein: CASSKGTGGGLDFSFEQYF
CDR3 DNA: TGTGCCAGCAGCAAAGGGACAGGGGGAGGACTAGATTTCTCCTTCGAGCAGTACTTC

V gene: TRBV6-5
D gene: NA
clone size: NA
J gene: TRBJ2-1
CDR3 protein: CASSPSRVNEQFF
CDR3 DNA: TGTGCCAGCAGTCCATCCAGGGTAAATGAGCAGTTCTTC

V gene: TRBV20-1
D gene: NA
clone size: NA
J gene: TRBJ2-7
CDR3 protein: CSAREGGAYNEQYF
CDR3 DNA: TGCAGTGCTAGGGAGGGGGGGGCCTACAATGAGCAGTACTTC

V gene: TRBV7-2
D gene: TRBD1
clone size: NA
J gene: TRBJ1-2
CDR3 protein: CASSPDRVGYTF
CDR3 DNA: TGTGCCAGCAGCCCTGACAGGGTTGGCTACACCTTC

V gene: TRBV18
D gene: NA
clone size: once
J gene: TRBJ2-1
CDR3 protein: CASSPPMSYSYNEQFF
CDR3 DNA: TGTGCCAGCTCACCACCGATGAGTTACTCCTACAATGAGCAGTTCTTC

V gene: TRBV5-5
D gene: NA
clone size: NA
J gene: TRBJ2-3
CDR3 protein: CASTRGLAGSDTQYF
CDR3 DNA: TGTGCCAGCACCCGGGGGCTAGCAGGCTCAGATACGCAGTATTTT

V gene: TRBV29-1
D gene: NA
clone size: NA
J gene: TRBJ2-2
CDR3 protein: CSAAGTPNTGELFF
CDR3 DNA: TGCAGCGCCGCCGGGACTCCGAACACCGGGGAGCTGTTTTTT

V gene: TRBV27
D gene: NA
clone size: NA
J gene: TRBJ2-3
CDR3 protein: CASSSLPGDTQYF
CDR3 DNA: TGTGCCAGCAGTTCCCTCCCAGGGGATACGCAGTATTTT

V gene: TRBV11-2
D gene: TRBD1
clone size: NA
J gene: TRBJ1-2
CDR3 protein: CASSKDRGRQSYGYTF
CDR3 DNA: TGTGCCAGCAGCAAAGACAGGGGGCGTCAAAGCTATGGCTACACCTTC

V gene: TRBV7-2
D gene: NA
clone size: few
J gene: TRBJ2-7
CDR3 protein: CASSFRSSNEQYF
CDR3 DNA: TGTGCCAGCAGCTTCAGATCTAGCAATGAGCAGTACTTC

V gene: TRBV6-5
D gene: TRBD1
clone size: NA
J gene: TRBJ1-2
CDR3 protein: CASMGQGDSQNYGYTF
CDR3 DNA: TGTGCCAGCATGGGGCAAGGGGACAGCCAAAACTATGGCTACACCTTC

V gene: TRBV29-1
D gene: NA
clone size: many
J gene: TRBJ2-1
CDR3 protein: CSVEVGGTQFF
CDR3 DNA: TGCAGCGTTGAAGTGGGCGGCACGCAGTTCTTC

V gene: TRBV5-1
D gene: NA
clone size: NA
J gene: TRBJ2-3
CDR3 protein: CASKLGTGADTQYF
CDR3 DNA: TGCGCCAGCAAGCTTGGCACGGGGGCAGATACGCAGTATTTT